Listed below are T cell receptor beta chains from one sample, sequenced in a study of OX40 agonist ivuxolimab in advanced cancers. The assay was immunoSEQ multiplex PCR, and TCRdb's table has in-frame clones only and misses some. The table includes around 140,000 clones, around 93% detected once. Sequencing was performed on CD4+ or CD8+ T cells sorted from blood, taken in a trial of the OX40 agonist ivuxolimab. The receptors were sampled from an adult with an advanced solid tumor such as melanoma, head and neck, liver or kidney cancer. Each CDR3 is given with its conserved first and last residue. D genes are given only for firm matches. Expanded clones get a size class; other rows say once, few or many, or leave the size out.

v_gene	j_gene	abundance	d_gene	CDR3nt	CDR3aa
TRBV7-2	TRBJ2-3	NA	TRBD2	TGTGCCAGCAGCTCCGTAGCGGGAGCGGGCACAGATACGCAGTATTTT	CASSSVAGAGTDTQYF
TRBV6-5	TRBJ2-7	NA	TRBD1	TGTGCCAGCAGTTGGAGGACAGGGGTCTACGAGCAGTACTTC	CASSWRTGVYEQYF
TRBV5-5	TRBJ1-3	NA	NA	TGTGCCAGCAGCTTGGACGCGGCGCTGAGCTCTGGAAACACCATATATTTT	CASSLDAALSSGNTIYF
TRBV5-6	TRBJ2-7	once	NA	TGTGCCAGCAGCAGCAAGAACTCCTACGAGCAGTACTTC	CASSSKNSYEQYF
TRBV4-1	TRBJ1-1	NA	NA	TGCGCCAGCAGCCAAGAACTCTTACCTAGGAACACTGAAGCTTTCTTT	CASSQELLPRNTEAFF
TRBV2	TRBJ2-3	NA	NA	TGTGCCAGCGGGCCTACAGATACGCAGTATTTT	CASGPTDTQYF
TRBV11-3	TRBJ2-5	once	NA	TGTGCCAGCAGCTTGAACATTAGAGAGACCCAGTACTTC	CASSLNIRETQYF
TRBV4-3	TRBJ1-2	once	TRBD1	TGCGCCAGCAGCCAAGGGGACAGCTATGGCTACACCTTC	CASSQGDSYGYTF
TRBV5-5	TRBJ1-3	NA	TRBD1	TGTGCCAGCAGCCGTCCCGGGACAGGGGGCAACACCATATATTTT	CASSRPGTGGNTIYF
TRBV11-3	TRBJ2-1	NA	NA	TGTGCCAGCAGCTCCCACAATGAGCAGTTCTTC	CASSSHNEQFF
TRBV19	TRBJ2-5	NA	NA	TGTGCCAGTAGCCCTCAGGGACGGGAGACCCAGTACTTC	CASSPQGRETQYF
TRBV15	TRBJ2-1	NA	TRBD2	TGTGCCACCAGCAGAGACCTAGGGACTAGCGGAAACAATGAGCAGTTCTTC	CATSRDLGTSGNNEQFF
TRBV2	TRBJ2-5	once	TRBD2	TGTGCCAGTCCGGTTAGCGGGAGTGGCGGAGAGACCCAGTACTTC	CASPVSGSGGETQYF
TRBV7-2	TRBJ2-5	once	TRBD2	TGTGCCAGCAGCCAAACTAGCGGGGCAGAGACCCAGTACTTC	CASSQTSGAETQYF
TRBV7-2	TRBJ2-5	NA	TRBD2	TGTGCCAGCAGCCCCACGGGGGGTCTGGCGACCCAGTACTTC	CASSPTGGLATQYF
TRBV7-2	TRBJ1-2	once	NA	TGTGCCAGCAGCTTAGAAGTCCTCCAGGGCTACACCTTC	CASSLEVLQGYTF
TRBV4-1	TRBJ2-6	NA	NA	TGCGCCAGCAGCCCAAGGGCTTCCAACTCTGGGGCCAACGTCCTGACTTTC	CASSPRASNSGANVLTF
TRBV9	TRBJ2-7	NA	NA	TGTGCCAGCAGCCCACTTGGGCAGGGTTCCTACGAGCAGTACTTC	CASSPLGQGSYEQYF
TRBV28	TRBJ2-7	NA	NA	TGTGCCACCCACAACTACCCTTCGGGGTACGAGCAGTACTTC	CATHNYPSGYEQYF
TRBV7-3	TRBJ2-3	NA	NA	TGTGCCAGCAGCCCCCTGGGGGTGATCACAGATACGCAGTATTTT	CASSPLGVITDTQYF
TRBV7-9	TRBJ2-1	NA	TRBD1	TGTGCCAGCAGCTTAGTTGGGACAGGGGCCAAGCAGTTCTTC	CASSLVGTGAKQFF
TRBV29-1	TRBJ2-7	NA	TRBD2	TGCAGCGTTGATGGGCTAGCGGGAGGCTACGAGCAGTACTTC	CSVDGLAGGYEQYF
TRBV5-4	TRBJ1-6	NA	NA	TGTGCCAGCAGCGTGGGGGCAAATTCACCCCTCCACTTT	CASSVGANSPLHF
TRBV5-1	TRBJ2-7	few	TRBD2	TGCGCCAGCAGCTTGATGTCTAGCGGGAGGAAGACCTACGAGCAGTACTTC	CASSLMSSGRKTYEQYF
TRBV30	TRBJ2-7	NA	TRBD2	TGTGCCTGGAGTGACTTCGCGGGAGGGATTTCCTACGAGCAGTACTTC	CAWSDFAGGISYEQYF
TRBV19	TRBJ1-4	once	NA	TGTGCCAGTATGAACCTGGGGGGTAATGAAAAACTGTTTTTT	CASMNLGGNEKLFF
TRBV10-3	TRBJ2-2	once	NA	TGTGCCACCTCTTCGACAGGCCCTCCGAACACCGGGGAGCTGTTTTTT	CATSSTGPPNTGELFF
TRBV6-5	TRBJ2-7	NA	TRBD2	TGTGCCAGCAGAACCGTAGCGGGAGATTACGAGCAGTACTTC	CASRTVAGDYEQYF
TRBV25-1	TRBJ2-7	NA	TRBD1	TGTGCCAGCAGGAGGACAGGGGACGAGCAGTACTTC	CASRRTGDEQYF
TRBV28	TRBJ1-1	NA	TRBD1	TGTGCCAGGACAGGGTCGAGGAACACTGAAGCTTTCTTT	CARTGSRNTEAFF
TRBV5-1	TRBJ2-1	NA	NA	TGCGCCAGCAGCTGGACTAATAGTCACTACAATGAGCAGTTCTTC	CASSWTNSHYNEQFF
TRBV4-1	TRBJ1-2	NA	NA	TGCGCCAGCAGCCAAGAAGGGACTATGGCTAACTATGGCTACACCTTC	CASSQEGTMANYGYTF
TRBV2	TRBJ1-6	NA	NA	TGTGCCAGCAGCCTCGAGCCCCGGGGCGCGAATTCACCCCTCCACTTT	CASSLEPRGANSPLHF
TRBV18	TRBJ2-4	NA	NA	TGTGCCAGCTCCCCCCTCAGCGAGGGAAAAAACATTCAGTACTTC	CASSPLSEGKNIQYF
TRBV7-9	TRBJ1-5	NA	NA	TGTGCCAGCACCCCCCCGGGGGAACATCAGCCCCAGCATTTT	CASTPPGEHQPQHF
TRBV28	TRBJ2-7	few	TRBD2	TGTGCCAGCACCCGGGCGGCTAGCGGTCGCCACGAGCAGTACTTC	CASTRAASGRHEQYF
TRBV11-2	TRBJ2-5	NA	NA	TGTGCCAGCAGCTTCCCGGACTACCGGCGGAGAGAGACCCAGTACTTC	CASSFPDYRRRETQYF
TRBV7-7	TRBJ2-5	NA	TRBD1	TGTGCCAGCAGCCCAACAGGGGTGTCCCAAGAGACCCAGTACTTC	CASSPTGVSQETQYF
TRBV5-1	TRBJ1-2	NA	NA	TGCGCCAGCACAGACCAGACGTATCTAGGGGGCTACACCTTC	CASTDQTYLGGYTF
TRBV5-1	TRBJ2-7	NA	NA	TGCGCCAGCAGCTTGGCCTCTCGGGAGATGCAGTACTTC	CASSLASREMQYF
TRBV5-1	TRBJ2-1	NA	TRBD2	TGCGCCAGAAGAGAGCGGGAGCTCTACAATGAGCAGTTCTTC	CARRERELYNEQFF
TRBV5-4	TRBJ2-7	NA	TRBD1	TGTGCCAGCAGCTTGGAAGCTAGACAGGGGGCGGGCGAGCAGTACTTC	CASSLEARQGAGEQYF
TRBV18	TRBJ2-7	NA	NA	TGTGCCAGCTCACTTACGGGACATAGCTCCTACGAGCAGTACTTC	CASSLTGHSSYEQYF
TRBV6-6	TRBJ2-5	once	NA	TGTGCCAGCAGTTTCGTCAGGGGAGAGACCCAGTACTTC	CASSFVRGETQYF
TRBV7-2	TRBJ2-1	NA	NA	TGTGCCAGCAGCCCCTCTGTTTACAATGAGCAGTTCTTC	CASSPSVYNEQFF
TRBV18	TRBJ1-1	NA	NA	TGTGCCAGCTCTCGGACGGAGTCTGAAGCTTTCTTT	CASSRTESEAFF
TRBV4-3	TRBJ2-1	NA	TRBD2	TGCGCCAGCAGCCAAGAGAGGGGACTAGCGGTATACAATGAGCAGTTCTTC	CASSQERGLAVYNEQFF
TRBV27	TRBJ1-1	NA	NA	TGTGCCAGCAGTTTATTAAGGGGGGACACTGAAGCTTTCTTT	CASSLLRGDTEAFF
TRBV5-1	TRBJ2-5	few	TRBD1	TGCGCCAGCAGCCGGATGGGACAGGGCTCCTATCGAGGGGAGACCCAGTACTTC	CASSRMGQGSYRGETQYF
TRBV5-6	TRBJ1-2	NA	NA	TGTGCCAGCAGCTTGGCCTTAAGACTCCAACCCCCCTCCTATGGCTACACCTTC	CASSLALRLQPPSYGYTF
TRBV7-8	TRBJ2-7	once	NA	TGTGCCAGCGGCTTAGTAGGGGGTCCTACTCAAGAGCAGTACTTC	CASGLVGGPTQEQYF